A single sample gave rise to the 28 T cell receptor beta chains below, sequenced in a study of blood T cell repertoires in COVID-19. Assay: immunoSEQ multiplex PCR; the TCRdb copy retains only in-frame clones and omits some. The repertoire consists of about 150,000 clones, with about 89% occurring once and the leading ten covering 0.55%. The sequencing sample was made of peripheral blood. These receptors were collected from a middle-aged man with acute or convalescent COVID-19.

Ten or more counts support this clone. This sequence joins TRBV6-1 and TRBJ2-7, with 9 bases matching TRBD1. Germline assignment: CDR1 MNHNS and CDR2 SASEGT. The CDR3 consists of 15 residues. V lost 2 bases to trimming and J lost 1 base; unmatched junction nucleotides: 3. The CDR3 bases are TGTGCCAGCAGTGAAAGAGGGACAGGGTCCTACGAGCAGTACTTC. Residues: CASSERGTGSYEQYF.

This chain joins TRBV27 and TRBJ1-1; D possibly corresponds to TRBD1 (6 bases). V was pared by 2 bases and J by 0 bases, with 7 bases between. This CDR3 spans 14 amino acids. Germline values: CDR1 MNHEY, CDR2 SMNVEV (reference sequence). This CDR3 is CASSLGQMNTEAFF. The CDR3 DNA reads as TGTGCCAGCAGTTTAGGACAGATGAACACTGAAGCTTTCTTT.

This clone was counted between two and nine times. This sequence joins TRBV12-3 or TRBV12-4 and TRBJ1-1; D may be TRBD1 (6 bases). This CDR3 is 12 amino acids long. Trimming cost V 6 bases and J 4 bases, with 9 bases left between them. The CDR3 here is CASRQGSTEAFF. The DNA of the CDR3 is TGTGCCAGCAGACAGGGTAGCACTGAAGCTTTCTTT.

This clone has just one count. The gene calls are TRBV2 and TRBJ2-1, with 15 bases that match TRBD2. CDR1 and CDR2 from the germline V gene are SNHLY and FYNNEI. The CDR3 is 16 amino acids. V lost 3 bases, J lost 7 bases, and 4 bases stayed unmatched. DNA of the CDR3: TGTGCCAGCAGTGATCCCGGACTAGCGGGGGGGAATGAGCAGTTCTTC. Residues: CASSDPGLAGGNEQFF.

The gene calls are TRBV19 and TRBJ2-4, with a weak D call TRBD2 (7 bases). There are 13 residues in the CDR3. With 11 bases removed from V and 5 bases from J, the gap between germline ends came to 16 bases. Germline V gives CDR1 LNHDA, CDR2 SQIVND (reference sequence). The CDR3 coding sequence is TGTGCCGCCTCGGGGGGCGCCGAAAACATTCAGTACTTC. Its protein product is CAASGGAENIQYF.

The CDR3 DNA reads as TGTGCCAGCAGCTTAAAAGGGGGCAAGGAAAAACTGTTTTTT. Protein sequence: CASSLKGGKEKLFF. The V and J genes are TRBV7-9 and TRBJ1-4, with 7 positions matching TRBD1. CDR1 and CDR2 from the germline V gene are SEHNR and FQNEAQ (reference sequence). The CDR3 consists of 14 residues. With 2 bases clipped from V and 8 bases from J, the junction kept 5 bases outside the gene matches.

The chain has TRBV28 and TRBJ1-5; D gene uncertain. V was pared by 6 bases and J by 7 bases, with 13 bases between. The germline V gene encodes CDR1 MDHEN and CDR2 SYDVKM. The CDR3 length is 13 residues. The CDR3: CASSPAVGQPQHF. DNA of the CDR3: TGTGCCAGCAGCCCCGCGGTTGGGCAGCCCCAGCATTTT. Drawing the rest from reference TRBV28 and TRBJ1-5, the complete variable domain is DVKVTQSSRYLVKRTGEKVFLECVQDMDHENMFWYRQDPGLGLRLIYFSYDVKMKEKGDIPEGYSVSREKKERFSLILESASTNQTSMYLCASSPAVGQPQHFGDGTRLSIL.

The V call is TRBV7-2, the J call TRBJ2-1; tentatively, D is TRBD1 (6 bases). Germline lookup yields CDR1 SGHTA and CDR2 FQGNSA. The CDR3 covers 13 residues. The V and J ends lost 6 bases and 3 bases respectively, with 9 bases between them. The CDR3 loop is CASRLDSYNEQFF. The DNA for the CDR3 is TGTGCCAGCAGATTGGACAGCTACAATGAGCAGTTCTTC. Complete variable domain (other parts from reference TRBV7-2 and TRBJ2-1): GAGVSQSPSNKVTEKGKDVELRCDPISGHTALYWYRQSLGQGLEFLIYFQGNSAPDKSGLPSDRFSAERTGGSVSTLTIQRTQQEDSAVYLCASRLDSYNEQFFGPGTRLTVL.

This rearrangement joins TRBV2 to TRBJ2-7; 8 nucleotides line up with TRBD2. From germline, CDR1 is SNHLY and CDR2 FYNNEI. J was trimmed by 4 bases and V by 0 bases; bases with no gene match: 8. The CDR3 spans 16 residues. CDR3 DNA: TGTGCCAGCAGTGAAGCCTATACAGGGACTAGTTACGAGCAGTACTTC. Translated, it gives CASSEAYTGTSYEQYF.

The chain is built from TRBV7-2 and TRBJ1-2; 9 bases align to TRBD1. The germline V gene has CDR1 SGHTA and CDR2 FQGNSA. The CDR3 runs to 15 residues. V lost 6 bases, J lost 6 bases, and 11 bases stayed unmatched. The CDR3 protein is CASSLEWDRVNGYTF. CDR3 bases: TGTGCCAGCAGTCTAGAGTGGGACAGGGTGAATGGCTACACCTTC.

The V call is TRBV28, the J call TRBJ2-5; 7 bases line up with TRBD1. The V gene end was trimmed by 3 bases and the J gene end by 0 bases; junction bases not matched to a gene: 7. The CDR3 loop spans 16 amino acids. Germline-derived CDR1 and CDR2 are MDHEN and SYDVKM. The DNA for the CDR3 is TGTGCCAGCAGTTTTCTGGGACAGAGCCACCAAGAGACCCAGTACTTC. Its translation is CASSFLGQSHQETQYF.

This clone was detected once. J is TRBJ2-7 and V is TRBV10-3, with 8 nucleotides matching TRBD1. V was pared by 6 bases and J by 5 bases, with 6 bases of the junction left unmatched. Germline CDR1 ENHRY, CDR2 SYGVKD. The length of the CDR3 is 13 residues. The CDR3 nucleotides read TGTGCCATCAGGGACAGGGCTGAGGACGAGCAGTACTTC. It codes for CAIRDRAEDEQYF.

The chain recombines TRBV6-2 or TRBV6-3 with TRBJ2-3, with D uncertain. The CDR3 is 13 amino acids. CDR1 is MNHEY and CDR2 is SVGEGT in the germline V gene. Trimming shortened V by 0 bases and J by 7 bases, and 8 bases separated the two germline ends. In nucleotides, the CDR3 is TGTGCCAGCAGTTACTCGAACATACATACGCAGTATTTT. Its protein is CASSYSNIHTQYF.

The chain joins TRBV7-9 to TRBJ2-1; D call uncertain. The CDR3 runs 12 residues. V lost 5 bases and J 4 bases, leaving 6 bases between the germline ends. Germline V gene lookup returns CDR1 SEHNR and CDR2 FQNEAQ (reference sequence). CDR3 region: CASSGQYNEQFF. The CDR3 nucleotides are TGTGCCAGCAGCGGGCAATACAATGAGCAGTTCTTC.

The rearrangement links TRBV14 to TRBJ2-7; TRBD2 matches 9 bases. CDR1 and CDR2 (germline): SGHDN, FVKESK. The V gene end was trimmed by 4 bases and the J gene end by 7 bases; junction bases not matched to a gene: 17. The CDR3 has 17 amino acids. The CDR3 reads CASSLMTYAGGPKEQYF. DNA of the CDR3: TGTGCCAGCAGCCTGATGACCTACGCGGGAGGGCCGAAAGAGCAGTACTTC. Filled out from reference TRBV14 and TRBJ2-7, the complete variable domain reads EAGVTQFPSHSVIEKGQTVTLRCDPISGHDNLYWYRRVMGKEIKFLLHFVKESKQDESGMPNNRFLAERTGGTYSTLKVQPAELEDSGVYFCASSLMTYAGGPKEQYFGPGTRLTVT.

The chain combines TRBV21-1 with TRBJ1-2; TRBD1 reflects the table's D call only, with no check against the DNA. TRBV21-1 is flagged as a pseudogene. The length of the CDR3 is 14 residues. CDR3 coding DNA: TGTGCCAGCAGCATGGCCGGGACAGGGTACGGCTACACCTTC. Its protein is CASSMAGTGYGYTF.

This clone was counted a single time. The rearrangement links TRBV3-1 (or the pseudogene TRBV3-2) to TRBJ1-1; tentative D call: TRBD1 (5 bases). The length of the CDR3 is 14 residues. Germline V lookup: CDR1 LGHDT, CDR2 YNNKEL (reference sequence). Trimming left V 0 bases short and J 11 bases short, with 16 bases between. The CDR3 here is CASSQDSLQGGAFF. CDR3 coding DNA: TGTGCCAGCAGCCAAGATTCATTGCAGGGAGGTGCTTTCTTT.

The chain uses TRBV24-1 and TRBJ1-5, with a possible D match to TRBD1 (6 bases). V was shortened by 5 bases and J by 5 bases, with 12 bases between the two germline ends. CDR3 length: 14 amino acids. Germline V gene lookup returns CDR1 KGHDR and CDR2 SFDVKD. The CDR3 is CATSGGTTDQPQHF. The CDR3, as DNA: TGTGCCACCAGTGGAGGGACAACTGATCAGCCCCAGCATTTT.

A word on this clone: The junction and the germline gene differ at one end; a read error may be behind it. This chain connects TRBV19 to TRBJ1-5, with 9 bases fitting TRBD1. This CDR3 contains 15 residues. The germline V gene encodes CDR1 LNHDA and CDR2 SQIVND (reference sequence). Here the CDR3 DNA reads TGTACCAGTAGTCCAGGGACAGGGAGCAATCAGCCCCAGCATTTT. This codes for CTSSPGTGSNQPQHF.

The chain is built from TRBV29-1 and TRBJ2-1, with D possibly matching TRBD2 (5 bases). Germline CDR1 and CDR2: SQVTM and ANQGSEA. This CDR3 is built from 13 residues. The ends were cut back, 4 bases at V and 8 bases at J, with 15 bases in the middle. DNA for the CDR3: TGCAGCGTTGGGGCTAGCCGGTTCTATGAGCAGTTCTTC. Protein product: CSVGASRFYEQFF.

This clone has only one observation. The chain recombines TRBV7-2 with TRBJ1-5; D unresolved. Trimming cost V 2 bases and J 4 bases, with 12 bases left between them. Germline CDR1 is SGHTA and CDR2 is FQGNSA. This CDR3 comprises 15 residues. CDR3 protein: CASSLRHSPNQPQHF. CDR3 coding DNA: TGTGCCAGCAGCTTAAGACACTCACCGAATCAGCCCCAGCATTTT.

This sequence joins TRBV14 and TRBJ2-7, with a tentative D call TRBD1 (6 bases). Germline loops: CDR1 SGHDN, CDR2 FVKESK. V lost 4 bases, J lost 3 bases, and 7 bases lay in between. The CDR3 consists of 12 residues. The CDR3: CASSRDNYEQYV. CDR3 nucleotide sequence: TGTGCCAGCAGCCGGGACAACTACGAGCAGTACGTC.

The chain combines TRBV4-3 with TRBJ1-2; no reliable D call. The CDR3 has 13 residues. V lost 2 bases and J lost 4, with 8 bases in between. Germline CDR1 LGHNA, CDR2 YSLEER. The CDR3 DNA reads TGCGCCAGCAGCCAAACGGGTAGCTATGGCTACACCTTC. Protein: CASSQTGSYGYTF.

The CDR3 protein is CASSVGSSGGSETQYF. Written as DNA, the CDR3 is TGTGCCAGCAGCGTGGGGTCTAGCGGGGGGTCAGAGACCCAGTACTTC. The chain employs TRBV9 and TRBJ2-5; the match to TRBD2 covers 11 bases. CDR1 and CDR2 (germline): SGDLS, YYNGEE. The CDR3 runs 16 residues. The ends lost 2 bases at V and 4 bases at J; junction bases unmatched: 7. The entire variable domain, with the rest obtained from reference TRBV9 and TRBJ2-5, is as follows: DSGVTQTPKHLITATGQRVTLRCSPRSGDLSVYWYQQSLDQGLQFLIQYYNGEERAKGNILERFSAQQFPDLHSELNLSSLELGDSALYFCASSVGSSGGSETQYFGPGTRLLVL.

CDR3 region: CASSHGDRGYTNQETQYF. CDR3 coding DNA: TGTGCCAGCAGCCATGGGGACAGGGGGTATACTAATCAAGAGACCCAGTACTTC. This chain joins TRBV6-2 or TRBV6-3 and TRBJ2-5; TRBD1 matches 11 bases. Germline V gives CDR1 MNHEY, CDR2 SVGEGT. This CDR3 has 18 residues. The J segment lost 2 bases and the V segment lost 6 bases, leaving 14 bases of the junction unmatched.

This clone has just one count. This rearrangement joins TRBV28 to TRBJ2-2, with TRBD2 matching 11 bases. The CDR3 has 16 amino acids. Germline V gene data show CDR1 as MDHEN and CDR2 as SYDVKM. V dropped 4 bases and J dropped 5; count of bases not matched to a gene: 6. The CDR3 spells CASSSPTSGKTGELFF. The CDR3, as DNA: TGTGCCAGCAGTTCCCCGACTAGCGGGAAAACCGGGGAGCTGTTTTTT.

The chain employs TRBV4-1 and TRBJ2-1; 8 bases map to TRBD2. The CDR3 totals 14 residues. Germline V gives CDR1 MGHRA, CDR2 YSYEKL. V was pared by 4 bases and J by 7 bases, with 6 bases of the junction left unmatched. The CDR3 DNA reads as TGCGCCAGCAGCCTTGCCGGGGGGGCTAATGAGCAGTTCTTC. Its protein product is CASSLAGGANEQFF.

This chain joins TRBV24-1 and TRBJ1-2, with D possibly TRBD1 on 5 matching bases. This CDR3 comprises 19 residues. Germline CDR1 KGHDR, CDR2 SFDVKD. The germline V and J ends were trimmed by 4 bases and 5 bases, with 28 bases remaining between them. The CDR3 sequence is CATSESRPGAEGLWYGYTF. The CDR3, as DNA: TGTGCCACCAGTGAATCCAGGCCGGGAGCCGAGGGACTGTGGTATGGCTACACCTTC.